The subject of this entry is one T cell receptor beta chain. Its antigen is currently unknown. In germline, CDR1 is MNHEY, CDR2 SMNVEV (reference sequence). The CDR3 is 17 residues long. UMIs were included in TCR beta cDNA generated by 5'RACE template switching. TCRdb re-called the 5' RACE reads; every CDR3 protein appears as one record, without DNA. This sample contains approximately 440,000 distinct CDR3 sequences. The sample comes from a study of T cells expressing NK-cell markers. Whole-study context: CD3+CD56+NKG2C+, CD3+CD56+NKG2C- and CD3+CD56-NKG2C+ T cells, once sorted, supplied the TCR beta repertoires. HCMV seropositivity marked seven of the eight sequenced donors; one was seronegative. Study results and caveats: Of the CD8+ T cells in more than five donors, roughly 1.0-7.5% belonged to dominant NKG2C+ clonotypes.

The specimen was blood T cells: a sorted CD56 or NKG2C T cell subset, CD4+ or CD8+ T cells, or bulk PBMC T cells (not recorded which). The receptor's source is a woman in her forties or fifties in good health. The chain recombines TRBV27 with TRBJ2-3; TCRdb's D call of TRBD2 is untestable without DNA. CDR3 region: CASSSWTSGRARDTQYF.